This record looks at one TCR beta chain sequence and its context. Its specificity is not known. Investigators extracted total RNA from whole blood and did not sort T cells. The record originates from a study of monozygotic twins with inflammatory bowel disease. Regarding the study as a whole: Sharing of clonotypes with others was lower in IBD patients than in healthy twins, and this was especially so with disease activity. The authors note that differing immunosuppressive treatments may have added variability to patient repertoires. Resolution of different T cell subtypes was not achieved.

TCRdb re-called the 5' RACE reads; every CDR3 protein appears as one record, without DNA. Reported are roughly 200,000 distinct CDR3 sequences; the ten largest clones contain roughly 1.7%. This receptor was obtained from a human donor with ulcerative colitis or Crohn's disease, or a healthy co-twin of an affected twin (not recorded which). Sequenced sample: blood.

The CDR3 is CASSLKGEGNQPQHF. The chain has TRBV7-2 and TRBJ1-5. This CDR3 comprises 15 residues. Germline V CDR1 and CDR2: SGHTA, FQGNSA.